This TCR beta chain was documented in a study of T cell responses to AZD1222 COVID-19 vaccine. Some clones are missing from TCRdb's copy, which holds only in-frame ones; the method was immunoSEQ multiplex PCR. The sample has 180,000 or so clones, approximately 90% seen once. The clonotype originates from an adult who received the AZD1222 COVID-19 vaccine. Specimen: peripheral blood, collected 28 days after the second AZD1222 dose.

The CDR3 nucleotides read TGTGCCAGCAGTTTTGACAGCCTTAATGAAAAACTGTTTTTT. Its translation: CASSFDSLNEKLFF. The genes are TRBV27 and TRBJ1-4; the D gene is possibly TRBD1 (5 bases). This CDR3 spans 14 amino acids. Trimming removed 3 bases at V and 4 bases at J, with 9 bases between. The germline gives CDR1 MNHEY, CDR2 SMNVEV (reference sequence).